The 20 T cell receptor beta chains given below trace back to one sample, sequenced in a study of shared clonotypes between healthy human individuals. CD45RO negativity and positive selection for CCR7 defined naive CD8 cells, a population that excluded terminally differentiated effector memory CD45RA+ cells. Libraries were prepared by immunoSEQ multiplex PCR; TCRdb keeps only in-frame clonotypes and omits some of them. Counted here are about 1.9 million clones, around 93% occurring once; the ten biggest clones make up about 1.7%. Specimen: naive CD8+ T cells from PBMCs. Receptors originate from a man between 18 and 35 years old in good health. Some clones in this sample may be carry-over from other donors' samples.

The chain links TRBV27 to TRBJ2-7, with TRBD1 matching 7 bases. Trimming cost V 8 bases and J 0 bases; bases outside gene matches: 4. CDR1 is MNHEY and CDR2 is SMNVEV in the germline V gene (reference sequence). The CDR3 loop spans 13 amino acids. The DNA for the CDR3 is TGTGCCAGCCGAACAGGGGTCTCCTACGAGCAGTACTTC. This translates into CASRTGVSYEQYF.

The V call is TRBV11-1, the J call TRBJ2-5, with 7 bases fitting TRBD1. The ends lost 5 bases at V and 3 bases at J; junction bases unmatched: 9. The germline V gene encodes CDR1 SGHAT and CDR2 FQDESV (reference sequence). The CDR3 contains 15 residues. CDR3 sequence: CASSPGDSYKETQYF. CDR3 nucleotides: TGTGCCAGCAGCCCCGGGGACAGCTATAAAGAGACCCAGTACTTC.

V is TRBV2 and J is TRBJ1-4, with a weak D call TRBD1 (6 bases). CDR1 is SNHLY, CDR2 FYNNEI, per germline. Trimming shortened V by 4 bases and J by 6 bases, and 15 bases separated the two germline ends. The CDR3 runs 15 residues. The CDR3 region is CASSGPGQLYEKLFF. The CDR3 nucleotides are TGTGCCAGCAGTGGGCCGGGACAACTATATGAAAAACTGTTTTTT.

As to this clone: Other DNA sequences in the same sample also yield this CDR3. The rearrangement links TRBV9 to TRBJ2-7; D uncertain. V was trimmed by 0 bases and J by 6 bases, leaving 10 bases between them. CDR3 length: 13 amino acids. Germline assignment: CDR1 SGDLS and CDR2 YYNGEE. The CDR3 protein is CASSVGGTSEQYF. CDR3 DNA sequence: TGTGCCAGCAGCGTAGGGGGTACCTCCGAGCAGTACTTC.

The chain employs TRBV2 and TRBJ1-2; no clear D gene. Germline assignment: CDR1 SNHLY and CDR2 FYNNEI. There are 12 residues in the CDR3. The ends were cut back, 2 bases at V and 5 bases at J, with 6 bases in the middle. In DNA form, the CDR3 reads TGTGCCAGCAGTGAACGAGGGTATGGCTACACCTTC. Translating it yields CASSERGYGYTF.

This clone came up once. This CDR3 is also generated by other DNA sequences in the sample. The V call is TRBV4-1, the J call TRBJ2-7, with D maybe TRBD1 (5 bases). The CDR3 sequence is 13 residues long. The germline V and J ends were trimmed by 1 base and 4 bases, with 8 bases remaining between them. Germline V gene lookup returns CDR1 MGHRA and CDR2 YSYEKL. The DNA of the CDR3 is TGCGCCAGCAGCCAAGGCAGGACATACGAGCAGTACTTC. Translated, it gives CASSQGRTYEQYF.

The chain has TRBV11-2 and TRBJ2-1, with 7 bases aligning to TRBD2. V was pared by 1 base and J by 3 bases, with 6 bases of the junction left unmatched. CDR3 size: 16 residues. Germline V lookup: CDR1 SGHAT, CDR2 FQNNGV. CDR3 protein: CASSLGLTSIYNEQFF. The CDR3 DNA reads as TGTGCCAGCAGCTTAGGTTTGACTAGCATCTACAATGAGCAGTTCTTC.

The genes are TRBV10-3 and TRBJ2-7; possibly TRBD1 for D (6 bases). CDR3 size: 14 residues. Looked up from germline, CDR1 is ENHRY and CDR2 is SYGVKD. Trimming took off 0 bases at V and 3 bases at J, with 9 bases between the two ends. The CDR3 DNA reads as TGTGCCATCAGTGAGTCGGGGGCGTACTACGAGCAGTACTTC. Protein sequence: CAISESGAYYEQYF.

The J gene is TRBJ2-1, the V gene TRBV7-3; perhaps TRBD2 as D (6 bases). Per germline, CDR1 SGHTA and CDR2 FQGTGA. The CDR3 has 15 amino acids. V was trimmed by 2 bases and J by 2 bases, leaving 10 bases between them. The CDR3 coding sequence is TGTGCCAGCAGCTTACTAGCGCCCCCCTACAATGAGCAGTTCTTC. Protein sequence: CASSLLAPPYNEQFF.

CDR3: CASSPGPEGVGANVLTF. CDR3 coding DNA: TGTGCCAGCTCACCTGGGCCTGAGGGAGTTGGGGCCAACGTCCTGACTTTC. The chain couples TRBV18 to TRBJ2-6; possible D gene TRBD2, 5 bases. The ends were cut back, 3 bases at V and 3 bases at J, with 15 bases in the middle. The CDR3 runs 17 residues. The germline gives CDR1 KGHSH, CDR2 LQKENI.

The chain combines TRBV10-2 with TRBJ2-4, with D maybe TRBD2 (5 bases). This CDR3 has 15 amino acids. Germline V gene data show CDR1 as WSHSY and CDR2 as SAAADI. V was pared by 3 bases and J by 6 bases, with 15 bases between. CDR3 in amino acids: CASSERTPRGNIQYF. Here the CDR3 DNA reads TGCGCCAGCAGTGAAAGGACTCCACGAGGAAACATTCAGTACTTC.

The J gene is TRBJ2-2, the V gene TRBV2, with 11 bases that match TRBD2. The CDR3 contains 15 residues. From germline, CDR1 is SNHLY and CDR2 FYNNEI. The V segment lost 6 bases and the J segment 2 bases; nucleotides outside the gene matches: 2. This CDR3 is CASRGTSGNTGELFF. The CDR3 DNA reads as TGTGCCAGCAGGGGGACTAGCGGAAACACCGGGGAGCTGTTTTTT. Looking up the rest from reference TRBV2 and TRBJ2-2 gives the full variable domain: EPEVTQTPSHQVTQMGQEVILRCVPISNHLYFYWYRQILGQKVEFLVSFYNNEISEKSEIFDDQFSVERPDGSNFTLKIRSTKLEDSAMYFCASRGTSGNTGELFFGEGSRLTVL.

V usage is TRBV27 and J usage is TRBJ2-1; no firm D call. The germline gives CDR1 MNHEY, CDR2 SMNVEV (reference sequence). The CDR3 has 11 amino acids. Trimming stripped 7 bases from V and 6 bases from J, with 7 bases between. The CDR3 here is CASTLGNEQFF. The CDR3 nucleotides are TGTGCCAGCACCCTCGGCAATGAGCAGTTCTTC.

CDR3 in DNA: TGTGCCAGCAGCCAAAAGGGGGGGATAGCGGGAGAGCTAGATACGCAGTATTTT. Residues: CASSQKGGIAGELDTQYF. The V and J genes are TRBV4-2 and TRBJ2-3; 9 bases are a match to TRBD2. Trimming took 2 bases from V and 5 from J; bases not matched to a gene: 14. The CDR3 extends over 18 amino acids. Germline V gene sequence: CDR1 LGHNA, CDR2 YNFKEQ.

This sequence joins TRBV4-1 and TRBJ2-7; D is uncertain. V was pared by 0 bases and J by 1 base, with 13 bases between. Germline V gives CDR1 MGHRA, CDR2 YSYEKL. The CDR3 covers 16 residues. CDR3 DNA: TGCGCCAGCAGCCAAGATCGTATGGCAGAATCCTACGAGCAGTACTTC. Translated: CASSQDRMAESYEQYF.

V gene TRBV11-2 combines with J gene TRBJ2-1; 7 bases are shared with TRBD2. The V gene's germline CDR1 is SGHAT and CDR2 FQNNGV. Losses at the gene ends were 4 bases for V and 2 bases for J; bases not matched to a gene: 8. The CDR3 consists of 16 residues. Here the CDR3 DNA reads TGTGCCAGCAGCTCTGGGCGGGAGTTTCCCTACAATGAGCAGTTCTTC. Translated: CASSSGREFPYNEQFF. Drawing the rest from reference TRBV11-2 and TRBJ2-1, the complete variable domain is EAGVAQSPRYKIIEKRQSVAFWCNPISGHATLYWYQQILGQGPKLLIQFQNNGVVDDSQLPKDRFSAERLKGVDSTLKIQPAKLEDSAVYLCASSSGREFPYNEQFFGPGTRLTVL.

The V call is TRBV7-9, the J call TRBJ1-4, with 9 bases matching TRBD1. The germline V gene encodes CDR1 SEHNR and CDR2 FQNEAQ (reference sequence). The CDR3 contains 17 residues. Trimming removed 0 bases from V and 5 bases from J; junction bases left unmatched: 7. The CDR3 spells CASSLAGQGPLNEKLFF. The CDR3 DNA sequence: TGTGCCAGCAGCTTAGCGGGACAGGGCCCACTAAATGAAAAACTGTTTTTT.

V and J are TRBV11-3 and TRBJ2-1; D assignment may be TRBD1 or TRBD2 (5 bases each). This CDR3 has 16 residues. The germline CDR1 and CDR2 sequences are SGHNT and YENEEA. V lost 0 bases to trimming and J lost 9 bases, with 18 bases between them. The CDR3 nucleotides are TGTGCCAGCAGCTTAGAGTCGGGAACAGGTATGGGTGAGCAGTTCTTC. Protein product: CASSLESGTGMGEQFF. Supplemented by reference TRBV11-3 and TRBJ2-1, the full variable domain reads EAGVVQSPRYKIIEKKQPVAFWCNPISGHNTLYWYLQNLGQGPELLIRYENEEAVDDSQLPKDRFSAERLKGVDSTLKIQPAELGDSAVYLCASSLESGTGMGEQFFGPGTRLTVL.

V usage is TRBV5-6 and J usage is TRBJ2-7; 10 nucleotides line up with TRBD2. There are 16 residues in the CDR3. Trimming took 4 bases from V and 0 from J; bases not matched to a gene: 7. Germline-derived CDR1 and CDR2 are SGHDT and YYEEEE. The CDR3 nucleotides read TGTGCCAGCAGCCCAGGGACTAGCGAGAGCTCCTACGAGCAGTACTTC. The encoded protein is CASSPGTSESSYEQYF.

V gene TRBV2 combines with J gene TRBJ2-7; 7 nucleotides line up with TRBD1. Germline values: CDR1 SNHLY, CDR2 FYNNEI. The J segment lost 5 bases and the V segment lost 4 bases, leaving 5 bases of the junction unmatched. This CDR3 spans 13 amino acids. For the CDR3, the DNA is TGTGCCAGCAGTGGGACAGGCGGCGACGAGCAGTACTTC. It codes for CASSGTGGDEQYF.